The 3 T cell receptor beta chains listed next were all sequenced from one sample in a study of identical twins. Via MiXCR, TCRdb re-called the 5' RACE reads, giving one row per CDR3 protein. The sample holds under 300,000 distinct CDR3 sequences; roughly 8% are singletons and the top ten take over 2.5%. These sequences were also reported in another study, on yellow fever vaccine responses in identical twins.

The sequenced sample was CD8+ T cells sorted from blood. These receptors were collected from a woman between 18 and 29 years old in good health.

The chain couples TRBV5-5 to TRBJ2-2, with 7 bases aligning to TRBD2. Germline V gives CDR1 SGHKS, CDR2 YYEKEE (reference sequence). The CDR3 sequence is 16 residues long. Germline trimming cut 6 bases from V and 0 bases from J; bases unmatched to any gene: 8. CDR3 in DNA: TGTGCCAGCACCCCTGGGGAGGGGACGAACACCGGGGAGCTGTTTTTT. Residues: CASTPGEGTNTGELFF.

In its sample, this clonotype was seen many times. V usage is TRBV16 and J usage is TRBJ2-7, with 8 bases aligning to TRBD2. This CDR3 is 12 amino acids long. V shed 5 bases, J shed 7 bases, and the junction held 4 bases outside the gene matches. The germline gives CDR1 KGHSY, CDR2 FQNENV. The CDR3 region has the DNA TGTGCCAGCAGCTCCGGGGGGGGTGAGCAGTACTTC. Translated, it gives CASSSGGGEQYF.

This clonotype was counted a few times. This chain connects TRBV12-3 or TRBV12-4 to TRBJ1-1; D is uncertain. V was trimmed by 11 bases and J by 4 bases, leaving 14 bases between them. This CDR3 contains 12 residues. The CDR3 reads CASRNSGTEAFF. CDR3 coding DNA: TGTGCCTCACGAAATTCGGGCACTGAAGCTTTCTTT.